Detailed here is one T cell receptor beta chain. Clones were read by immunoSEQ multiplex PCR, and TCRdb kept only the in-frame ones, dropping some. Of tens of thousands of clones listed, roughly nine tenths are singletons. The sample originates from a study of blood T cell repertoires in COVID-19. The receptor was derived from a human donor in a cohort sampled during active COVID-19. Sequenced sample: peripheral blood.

CDR3 protein: CASSLQQGASGNTIYF. DNA of the CDR3: TGTGCCAGCAGCCTCCAACAGGGGGCGTCCGGAAACACCATATATTTT. V and J are TRBV7-6 and TRBJ1-3, with 9 bases identical to TRBD1. This CDR3 comprises 16 residues. V trimming: 5 bases; J trimming: 4 bases; junction bases outside the gene matches: 9. CDR1 SGHVS and CDR2 FNYEAQ come from the germline V gene.